These 5 T cell receptor beta chains were sequenced from one sample in a study of blood T cell repertoires in COVID-19. Data came from immunoSEQ multiplex PCR; TCRdb stores just in-frame clones and leaves some out. The data show about 44,000 clones, less than 85% seen once. The sample taken for sequencing was peripheral blood. The source of these receptors is a woman in her 70s with acute or convalescent COVID-19.

This chain links TRBV9 with TRBJ1-4; D is possibly TRBD1 (5 bases). V lost 4 bases to trimming and J lost 8 bases, with 18 bases between them. The CDR3 loop spans 15 amino acids. Germline CDR1 SGDLS, CDR2 YYNGEE. The CDR3 loop is CASSIGPQGTEKLFF. The CDR3 DNA sequence: TGTGCCAGCAGCATTGGACCCCAGGGAACAGAAAAACTGTTTTTT.

This chain joins TRBV30 and TRBJ1-5; tentatively, D is TRBD1 (5 bases). This CDR3 has 13 amino acids. CDR1 is GTSNPN, CDR2 SVGIG, per germline (reference sequence). V was pared by 1 base and J by 7 bases, with 11 bases between. This CDR3 is CAWSAGNLQPQHF. DNA for the CDR3: TGTGCCTGGAGTGCAGGGAACTTGCAGCCCCAGCATTTT.

The V gene is TRBV6-5, the J gene TRBJ2-5; D gene uncertain. Germline loops: CDR1 MNHEY, CDR2 SVGAGI. V was pared by 10 bases and J by 5 bases, with 11 bases between. CDR3 length: 11 amino acids. CDR3 in DNA: TGTGCCACCCAGTTAGCCGAGACCCAGTACTTC. This codes for CATQLAETQYF.

This clone was recorded once. The chain is built from TRBV27 and TRBJ2-7; 7 bases are a match to TRBD1. Germline trimming cut 5 bases from V and 3 bases from J; bases unmatched to any gene: 4. Germline CDR1 and CDR2: MNHEY and SMNVEV (reference sequence). There are 13 residues in the CDR3. CDR3 nucleotide sequence: TGTGCCAGCAGTCGGACAGGTCACTACGAGCAGTACTTC. This encodes CASSRTGHYEQYF.

The chain recombines TRBV30 with TRBJ2-2; 7 bases line up with TRBD2. This CDR3 comprises 16 residues. Germline V gene sequence: CDR1 GTSNPN, CDR2 SVGIG (reference sequence). V lost 6 bases to trimming and J lost 6 bases; unmatched junction nucleotides: 16. For the CDR3, the DNA is TGTGCCTGCAGCAAAGGGACTAACGCAAGATCCGGGGAGCTGTTTTTT. Encoded protein: CACSKGTNARSGELFF.